The clone carrying this TCR beta chain came up many times. Its antigen is undetermined. The junction and the germline gene differ at one end; a read error may be behind it. The germline gives CDR1 SEHNR, CDR2 FQNEAQ (reference sequence). There are 13 residues in the CDR3. The CDR3 regions of TCR beta were amplified from RNA transcripts. With the HTBI primer set, the TCR CDR3 went through a first round of RT-PCR. MiXCR was run by TCRdb on the multiplex PCR reads, yielding one entry per CDR3 protein. The sample lists some 510,000 distinct CDR3 sequences, around 20% occurring once. These data come from a study of T cells in Graves' hyperthyroidism and ophthalmopathy. General observations from the study: Using 13 V-J features, a model discriminated ophthalmopathy from stable hyperthyroidism.

Calling Graves' hyperthyroidism stable meant ophthalmopathy did not progress within 18 months. Sequenced material: blood. The chain recombines TRBV7-9 with TRBJ2-5; D possibly uses TRBD1 or TRBD2 (5 bases each). This receptor was obtained from a man between 18 and 35 years old with Graves' hyperthyroidism. CDR3 sequence reads: CASSLRVGETRYF. In nucleotides, the CDR3 is TGTGCCAGCAGCTTAAGGGTAGGGGAGACCCGGTACTTC.